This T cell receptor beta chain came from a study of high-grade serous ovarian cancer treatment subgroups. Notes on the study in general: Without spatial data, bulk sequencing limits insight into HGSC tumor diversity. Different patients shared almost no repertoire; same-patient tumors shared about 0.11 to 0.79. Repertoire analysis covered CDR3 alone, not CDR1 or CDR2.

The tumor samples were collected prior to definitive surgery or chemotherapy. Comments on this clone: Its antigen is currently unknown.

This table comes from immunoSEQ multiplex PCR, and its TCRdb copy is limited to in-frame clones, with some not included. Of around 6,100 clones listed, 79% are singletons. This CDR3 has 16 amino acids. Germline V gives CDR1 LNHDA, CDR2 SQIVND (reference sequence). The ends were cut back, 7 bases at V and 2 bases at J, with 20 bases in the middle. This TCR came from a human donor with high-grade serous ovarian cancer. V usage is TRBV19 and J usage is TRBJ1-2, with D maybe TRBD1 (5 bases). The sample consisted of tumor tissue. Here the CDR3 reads CASMEKAGLGNYGYTF. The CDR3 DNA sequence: TGTGCCAGTATGGAGAAGGCAGGGCTGGGGAACTATGGCTACACCTTC.